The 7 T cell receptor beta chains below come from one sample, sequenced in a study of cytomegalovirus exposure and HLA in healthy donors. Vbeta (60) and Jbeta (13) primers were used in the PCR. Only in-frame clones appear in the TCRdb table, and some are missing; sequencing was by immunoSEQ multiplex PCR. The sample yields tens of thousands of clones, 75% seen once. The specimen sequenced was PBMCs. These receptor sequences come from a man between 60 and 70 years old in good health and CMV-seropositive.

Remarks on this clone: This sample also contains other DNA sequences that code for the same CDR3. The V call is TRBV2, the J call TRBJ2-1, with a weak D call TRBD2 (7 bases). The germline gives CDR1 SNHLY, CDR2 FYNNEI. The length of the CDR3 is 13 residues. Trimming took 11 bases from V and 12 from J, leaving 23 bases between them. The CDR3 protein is CASRTSGGGRQFF. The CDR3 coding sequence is TGTGCCTCCCGGACTAGTGGAGGGGGACGGCAGTTCTTC.

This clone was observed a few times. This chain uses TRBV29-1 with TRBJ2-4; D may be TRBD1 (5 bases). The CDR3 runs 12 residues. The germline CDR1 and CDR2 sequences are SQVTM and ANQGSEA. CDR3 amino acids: CSFRVDKNIQYF. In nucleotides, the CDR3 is TGCAGTTTCAGGGTGGACAAAAACATTCAGTACTTC.

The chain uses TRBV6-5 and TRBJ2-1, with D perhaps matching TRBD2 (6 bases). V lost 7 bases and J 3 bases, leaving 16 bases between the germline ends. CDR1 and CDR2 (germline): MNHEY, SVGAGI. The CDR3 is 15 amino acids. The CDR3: CASIDGRGGYNEQFF. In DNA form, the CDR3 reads TGTGCCAGCATCGACGGGCGGGGAGGCTACAATGAGCAGTTCTTC.

CDR3: CASSEALSGGREQFF. The CDR3 DNA sequence: TGTGCCAGCAGTGAAGCGCTGTCGGGGGGAAGAGAGCAGTTCTTC. The V gene is TRBV6-1, the J gene TRBJ2-1; 7 bases agree with TRBD2. The V gene's germline CDR1 is MNHNS and CDR2 SASEGT. The CDR3 is 15 residues long. V was pared by 0 bases and J by 10 bases, with 9 bases of the junction left unmatched.

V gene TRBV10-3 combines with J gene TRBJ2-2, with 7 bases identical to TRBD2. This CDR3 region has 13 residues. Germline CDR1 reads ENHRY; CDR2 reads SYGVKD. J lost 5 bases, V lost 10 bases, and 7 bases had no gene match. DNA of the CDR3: TGTGCCACAAAAGAGCGGGGTACCGGGGAGCTGTTTTTT. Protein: CATKERGTGELFF.

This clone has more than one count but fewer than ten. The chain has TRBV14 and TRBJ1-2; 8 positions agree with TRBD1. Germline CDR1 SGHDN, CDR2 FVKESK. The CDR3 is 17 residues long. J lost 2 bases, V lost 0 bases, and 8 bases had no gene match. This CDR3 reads CASSQDPTGGKNYGYTF. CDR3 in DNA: TGTGCCAGCAGCCAAGACCCTACAGGGGGGAAGAACTATGGCTACACCTTC.

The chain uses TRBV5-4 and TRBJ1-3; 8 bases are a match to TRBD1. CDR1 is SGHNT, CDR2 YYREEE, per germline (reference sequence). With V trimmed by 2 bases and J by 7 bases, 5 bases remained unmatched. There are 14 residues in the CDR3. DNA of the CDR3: TGTGCCAGCAGCTTACCGGACAGGGTGAACACCATATATTTT. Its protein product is CASSLPDRVNTIYF.